The rows below give T cell receptor beta chains drawn from one sample of a study of blood T cell repertoires in COVID-19. TCRdb keeps only in-frame clones here, not all; method: immunoSEQ multiplex PCR. The sample holds 450,000 to 500,000 clones, 75% to 90% seen once. The sample was peripheral blood. The receptors come from a human donor in a cohort sampled during active COVID-19. Each CDR3 is given with its conserved first and last residue. A D gene is named only where the DNA matches it firmly. Clone size is not always given. Where it is, it says once, few, many or a class for expanded clones.

V gene	D gene	clone size	J gene	CDR3 DNA	CDR3 protein
TRBV9	NA	NA	TRBJ2-1	TGTGCCAGCAGCGTAGGGCCGCACCAGTTCTTC	CASSVGPHQFF
TRBV6-5	NA	NA	TRBJ1-5	TGTGCCAGCAGCTATGGACAGACCTATCAGCCCCAGCATTTT	CASSYGQTYQPQHF
TRBV7-2	TRBD2	NA	TRBJ2-2	TGTGCCAGCAGCTCTCAATTGGCTAGCGGAAACACCGGGGAGCTGTTTTTT	CASSSQLASGNTGELFF
TRBV5-1	TRBD2	NA	TRBJ2-5	TGCGCCAGCAGCCCTTGGGAGGGGCAAGAGACCCAGTACTTC	CASSPWEGQETQYF
TRBV7-9	TRBD1	NA	TRBJ1-6	TGTGCCAGCAGCTTTGGACAGGGCGGTTCACCCCTCCACTTT	CASSFGQGGSPLHF
TRBV9	NA	NA	TRBJ1-2	TGTGCCAGCAGCGTAGTTAGCTATGGCTACACCTTC	CASSVVSYGYTF
TRBV28	NA	few	TRBJ1-5	TGTGCCAGCAGTTTGGGCGTGGATCAGCCCCAGCATTTT	CASSLGVDQPQHF
TRBV5-1	NA	NA	TRBJ1-5	TGCGCCAGCAGCTTAGGAGAAGCGGGCAATCAGCCCCAGCATTTT	CASSLGEAGNQPQHF
TRBV7-2	TRBD2	NA	TRBJ2-1	TGTGCCAGCAGAAAAGCGGGAGGGCCAAATGAGCAGTTCTTC	CASRKAGGPNEQFF
TRBV5-1	NA	NA	TRBJ1-4	TGCGCCAGCAGCTTGGGCGGCGGAAATGAAAAACTGTTTTTT	CASSLGGGNEKLFF
TRBV5-1	TRBD2	NA	TRBJ2-1	TGCGCCAGCAGACTTCCTAGCGGCTCCTACAATGAGCAGTTCTTC	CASRLPSGSYNEQFF
TRBV20-1	NA	NA	TRBJ2-7	TGCAGTGCCCTCCGAACCCGGGAGCAGTACTTC	CSALRTREQYF
TRBV7-3	NA	once	TRBJ1-3	TGTGCCAGCAGCTTACACCAGGCGGGGACCATATATTTT	CASSLHQAGTIYF
TRBV5-4	TRBD2	NA	TRBJ2-7	TGTGCCAGCAGCCCTCCCGCGGGAGGTCTGTCGGGGGAGCAGTACTTC	CASSPPAGGLSGEQYF
TRBV6-7	TRBD1	NA	TRBJ2-7	TGTGCCAGCACCCTACGACAGGGGTGCTACGAGCAGTACTTC	CASTLRQGCYEQYF
TRBV5-1	NA	NA	TRBJ2-2	TGCGCCAGCAGCTTGATCAGTTTAAACACCGGGGAGCTGTTTTTT	CASSLISLNTGELFF
TRBV5-1	TRBD2	NA	TRBJ2-5	TGCGCCAGCAGCTCGGGACTAGGCGGAGAGACCCAGTACTTC	CASSSGLGGETQYF
TRBV6-6	TRBD1	NA	TRBJ1-5	TGTGCCAGCAGCCCCCCCGGACAGGGCCCCAGACCGCCCCAGCATTTT	CASSPPGQGPRPPQHF
TRBV6-5	TRBD1	NA	TRBJ1-2	TGTGCCACCCGGACAGGGACCCTCTATGGCTACACCTTC	CATRTGTLYGYTF
TRBV6-5	NA	NA	TRBJ2-1	TGTGCCAGCAGTTACTATAGCAGGGCTAAGAGCAATGAGCAGTTCTTC	CASSYYSRAKSNEQFF
TRBV5-4	TRBD1	NA	TRBJ2-7	TGTGCCAGCAGCTCACAAAGGGGGCGAGGCGAGCAGTACTTC	CASSSQRGRGEQYF
TRBV5-5	NA	NA	TRBJ1-3	TGTGCCAGCGGGACTCCAGGCTCTGGAAACACCATATATTTT	CASGTPGSGNTIYF
TRBV11-3	TRBD1	NA	TRBJ2-2	TGTGCCAGCAGCCTAACCGGGACAGGGGTAGCCGGGGAGCTGTTTTTT	CASSLTGTGVAGELFF
TRBV6-1	TRBD2	NA	TRBJ2-6	TGTGCCAGCAGTGACATCGGGGGGGCTGGGGCCAACGTCCTGACTTTC	CASSDIGGAGANVLTF
TRBV6-5	NA	NA	TRBJ2-7	TGTGCCAGCAGTTACAGGGGCAGCTCCTACGAGCAGTACTTC	CASSYRGSSYEQYF
TRBV30	NA	NA	TRBJ2-6	TGTGCCTGGAAGGCAGGGAAACTCTCTGGGGCCAACGTCCTGACTTTC	CAWKAGKLSGANVLTF
TRBV28	TRBD1	few	TRBJ1-2	TGTGCCAGCAGTTTCGGGGACAGGGATAGTTATGGCTACACCTTC	CASSFGDRDSYGYTF
TRBV18	TRBD2	once	TRBJ2-7	TGTGCCAGCTCACCATCTAGCGGGAGCTCCTACGAGCAGTACTTC	CASSPSSGSSYEQYF
TRBV7-9	TRBD1	NA	TRBJ1-6	TGTGCCAGCAGCAGGGGACAGGAAGATTCACCCCTCCACTTT	CASSRGQEDSPLHF
TRBV9	TRBD2	NA	TRBJ2-1	TGTGCCAGCAGCGTAGACCCACTAGCGGGGGTCTACAATGAGCAGTTCTTC	CASSVDPLAGVYNEQFF
TRBV7-9	NA	few	TRBJ1-2	TGTGCCAGCAGCTTAGATTACACCTTGGATGGCTACACCTTC	CASSLDYTLDGYTF
TRBV21-1	NA	once	TRBJ2-1	TGTGCCAGCATAATGGGGACTAGCGTCAATGGTGAGCAGTTCTTC	CASIMGTSVNGEQFF
TRBV27	TRBD1	few	TRBJ2-3	TGTGCCAGCAGTCTGCAACAGGGGGCCGGAGGTGTTACGCAGTATTTT	CASSLQQGAGGVTQYF
TRBV30	NA	NA	TRBJ2-2	TGTGCCTGGAGTGCGACAGAGTCTCCTGGGGAGCTGTTTTTT	CAWSATESPGELFF
TRBV11-2	TRBD1	NA	TRBJ1-2	TGTGCCAGCAGCTTAGGTGGGACAGATGGCTACACCTTC	CASSLGGTDGYTF
TRBV2	NA	NA	TRBJ2-5	TGTGCCAGCAGGGGTGGGAGTCAAGAGACCCAGTACTTC	CASRGGSQETQYF
TRBV7-8	TRBD1	NA	TRBJ2-7	TGTGCCAGCAGCGGCCGGGACAGGGGACCCCTCGAGCAGTACTTC	CASSGRDRGPLEQYF
TRBV4-2	TRBD2	NA	TRBJ2-3	TGTGCCAGCAGCCAAGATGGGCTAGCGGACGCTAGGGCAGATACGCAGTATTTT	CASSQDGLADARADTQYF
TRBV30	NA	NA	TRBJ1-1	TGTGCTTTAAATAAGGACTTGAACACTGAAGCTTTCTTT	CALNKDLNTEAFF
TRBV27	NA	NA	TRBJ2-1	TGTGCCAGCAGTTTAAACTTCTACAATGAGCAGTTCTTC	CASSLNFYNEQFF
TRBV7-9	TRBD2	NA	TRBJ2-1	TGTGCCAGCAGCTTAGTAGGAACTAGCGCCCACAATGAGCAGTTCTTC	CASSLVGTSAHNEQFF
TRBV5-1	TRBD1	once	TRBJ1-1	TGCGCCAGCAGCCCCAGGGGGCAGACCGACACTGAAGCTTTCTTT	CASSPRGQTDTEAFF
TRBV6-5	NA	NA	TRBJ2-6	TGTGCCAGCAGTTACGGGGGGGCAGGGGCCAACGTCCTGACTTTC	CASSYGGAGANVLTF
TRBV7-9	NA	NA	TRBJ1-1	TGTGCCAGCAGCTTAGCCGGACAGCCGAACACTGAAGCTTTCTTT	CASSLAGQPNTEAFF
TRBV28	TRBD2	NA	TRBJ2-5	TGTGCCAGCAGTTTGGCAGCGGGGAAGACCCAGTACTTC	CASSLAAGKTQYF